This T cell receptor beta chain was observed in a study of neoadjuvant anti-PD-1 for oral cavity cancer. This table comes from immunoSEQ multiplex PCR, and its TCRdb copy is limited to in-frame clones, with some not included. The sample lists 24,000 or so clones; 25% to 30% were seen once. Findings and caveats of the study: TCR analyses covered only a few patients per response group. Treg/Th17 ratio rose with pretreatment blood and fell with post-treatment tumor TCRbeta clonality. Expansion of preexisting intratumoral clones was suggested to aid response.

Note on this clone: What it binds is unknown.

Stated time point: after neoadjuvant nivolumab, at surgical resection. Germline CDR1 reads SGHRS; CDR2 reads YFSETQ. Trimming stripped 0 bases from V and 4 bases from J, with 7 bases between. There are 13 residues in the CDR3. V gene TRBV5-1 combines with J gene TRBJ1-2; no firm D call. The receptor was isolated from a person aged 35-79 years with oral cavity squamous cell carcinoma. Sequences were derived from tumor tissue, sampled after nivolumab (anti-PD-1) treatment. Written as DNA, the CDR3 is TGCGCCAGCAGCTTGGACCGAATCTATGGCTACACCTTC. It specifies CASSLDRIYGYTF.